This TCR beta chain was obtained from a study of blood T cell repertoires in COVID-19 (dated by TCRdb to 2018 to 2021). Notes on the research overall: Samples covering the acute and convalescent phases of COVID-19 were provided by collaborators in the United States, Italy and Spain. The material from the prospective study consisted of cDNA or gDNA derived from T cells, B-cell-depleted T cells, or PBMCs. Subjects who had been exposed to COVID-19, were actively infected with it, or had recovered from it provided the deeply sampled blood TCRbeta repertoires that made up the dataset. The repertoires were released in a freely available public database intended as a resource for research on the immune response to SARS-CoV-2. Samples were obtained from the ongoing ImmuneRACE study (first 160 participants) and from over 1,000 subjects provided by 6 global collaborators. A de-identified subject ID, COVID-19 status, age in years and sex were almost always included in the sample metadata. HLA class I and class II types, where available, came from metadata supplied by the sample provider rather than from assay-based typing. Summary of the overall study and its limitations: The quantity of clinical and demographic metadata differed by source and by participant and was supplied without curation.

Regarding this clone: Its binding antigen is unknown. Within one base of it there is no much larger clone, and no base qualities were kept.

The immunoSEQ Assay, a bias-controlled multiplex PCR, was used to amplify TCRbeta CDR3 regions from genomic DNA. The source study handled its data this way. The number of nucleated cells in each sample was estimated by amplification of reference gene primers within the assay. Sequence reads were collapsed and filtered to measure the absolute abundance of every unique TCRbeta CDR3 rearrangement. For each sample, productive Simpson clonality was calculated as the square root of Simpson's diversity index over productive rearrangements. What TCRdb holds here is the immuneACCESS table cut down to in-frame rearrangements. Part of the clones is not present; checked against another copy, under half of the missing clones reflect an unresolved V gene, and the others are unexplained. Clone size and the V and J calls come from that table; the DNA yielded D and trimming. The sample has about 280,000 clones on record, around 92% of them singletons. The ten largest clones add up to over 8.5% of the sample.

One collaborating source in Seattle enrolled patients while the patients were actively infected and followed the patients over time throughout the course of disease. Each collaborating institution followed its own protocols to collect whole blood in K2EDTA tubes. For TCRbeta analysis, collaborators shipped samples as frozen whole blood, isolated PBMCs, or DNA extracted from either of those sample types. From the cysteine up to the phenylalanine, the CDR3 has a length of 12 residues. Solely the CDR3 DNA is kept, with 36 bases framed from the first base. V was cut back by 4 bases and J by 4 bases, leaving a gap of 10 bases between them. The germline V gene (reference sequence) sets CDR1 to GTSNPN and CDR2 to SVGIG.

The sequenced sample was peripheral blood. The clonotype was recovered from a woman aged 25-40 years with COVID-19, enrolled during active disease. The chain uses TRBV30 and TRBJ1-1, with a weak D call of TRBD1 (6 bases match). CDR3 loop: CAWNRVGTEAFF. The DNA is TGTGCCTGGAACAGGGTCGGCACTGAAGCTTTCTTT.